The 32 T cell receptor beta chains reported below all come from one sample, sequenced in a study of blood T cell repertoires in COVID-19. Using immunoSEQ multiplex PCR, the repertoire was profiled, and TCRdb retains in-frame clones only, with some absent. The data show tens of thousands of clones, with about nine tenths seen just once and roughly 21% held by the top ten. The specimen sequenced was peripheral blood. The source of these receptors is a man between 45 and 60 years old with active COVID-19.

The chain combines TRBV24-1 with TRBJ1-5; D not resolved. Trimming shortened V by 1 base and J by 5 bases, and 5 bases separated the two germline ends. The CDR3 has 13 amino acids. Germline-derived CDR1 and CDR2 are KGHDR and SFDVKD. CDR3 coding DNA: TGTGCCACCAGTGATTTCTCCGATCAGCCCCAGCATTTT. Its translation: CATSDFSDQPQHF.

The V gene is TRBV15, the J gene TRBJ2-1; 10 bases match TRBD2. The CDR3 totals 16 residues. CDR1 and CDR2 from the germline V gene are LNHNV and YYDKDF (reference sequence). With V trimmed by 1 base and J by 3 bases, 3 bases remained unmatched. The CDR3 region has the DNA TGTGCCACCAGCAGAGGAACTAGCGGGAACTACAATGAGCAGTTCTTC. Residues: CATSRGTSGNYNEQFF.

The gene calls are TRBV5-6 and TRBJ2-7; 9 bases agree with TRBD2. Germline CDR1 is SGHDT and CDR2 is YYEEEE. The CDR3 has 19 amino acids. Trimming removed 4 bases from V and 3 bases from J; junction bases left unmatched: 20. This CDR3 is CASSRTAAGGIVVGYEQYF. CDR3 sequence (DNA): TGTGCCAGCAGCCGTACTGCCGCGGGAGGGATCGTGGTCGGCTACGAGCAGTACTTC. Full variable domain (outside the CDR3, taken from reference TRBV5-6 and TRBJ2-7): DAGVTQSPTHLIKTRGQQVTLRCSPKSGHDTVSWYQQALGQGPQFIFQYYEEEERQRGNFPDRFSGHQFPNYSSELNVNALLLGDSALYLCASSRTAAGGIVVGYEQYFGPGTRLTVT.

The V gene is TRBV7-3, the J gene TRBJ2-7; D gene unclear. The germline V gene encodes CDR1 SGHTA and CDR2 FQGTGA. The V gene lost 5 bases and the J gene lost 6 bases, with 20 bases spanning the gap. The CDR3 runs to 15 residues. The CDR3 DNA is TGTGCCAGCAGCCCTAAGACCCAGGCCATAAGCGAGCAGTACTTC. Translation gives CASSPKTQAISEQYF.

V usage is TRBV5-1 and J usage is TRBJ1-1, with 8 bases identical to TRBD1. The CDR3 covers 16 residues. Germline-derived CDR1 and CDR2 are SGHRS and YFSETQ. V gave up 0 bases and J gave up 4 bases; unmatched junction bases: 8. The CDR3 loop reads CASSLGQGQESTEAFF. CDR3 DNA: TGCGCCAGCAGCTTGGGACAGGGGCAAGAGAGCACTGAAGCTTTCTTT.

The chain couples TRBV7-2 to TRBJ1-2; the D gene is possibly TRBD1 (5 bases). Germline CDR1 and CDR2: SGHTA and FQGNSA. The CDR3 has 12 amino acids. V was cut by 4 bases and J by 7 bases, with 10 bases left in between. The CDR3 here is CASSYSGGGYTF. The CDR3 region has the DNA TGTGCCAGCAGCTACTCCGGGGGTGGCTACACCTTC.

This chain links TRBV28 with TRBJ2-1, with 10 bases identical to TRBD2. The germline V gene encodes CDR1 MDHEN and CDR2 SYDVKM. V was clipped by 4 bases and J by 9 bases; unmatched bases: 12. The CDR3 consists of 16 residues. This CDR3 reads CASSSSSASGRVEQFF. The DNA for the CDR3 is TGTGCCAGCAGTTCCTCCTCGGCTAGCGGGAGAGTTGAGCAGTTCTTC.

The chain uses TRBV4-1 and TRBJ1-2; D perhaps matches TRBD1 (6 bases). The V end was cut by 2 bases, the J end by 5 bases, with 18 bases between. This CDR3 spans 16 amino acids. Germline V CDR1 and CDR2: MGHRA, YSYEKL. CDR3 sequence (DNA): TGCGCCAGCAGCCAACAAAGAAATACAGGGAGTTATGGCTACACCTTC. Translation: CASSQQRNTGSYGYTF.

The CDR3 spells CATSDFSGTSGRYTQYF. DNA of the CDR3: TGTGCCACCAGTGATTTCAGCGGGACTAGCGGGAGATATACGCAGTATTTT. V and J are TRBV24-1 and TRBJ2-3; 14 bases agree with TRBD2. The length of the CDR3 is 17 residues. In germline, CDR1 is KGHDR, CDR2 SFDVKD. J lost 7 bases, V lost 1 base, and 6 bases had no gene match.

V gene TRBV19 combines with J gene TRBJ2-1; 10 nucleotides match TRBD2. Germline-derived CDR1 and CDR2 are LNHDA and SQIVND (reference sequence). J gave up 0 bases and V 3 bases, and 5 bases lay outside the gene matches. The CDR3 loop spans 17 amino acids. CDR3 nucleotide sequence: TGTGCCAGTAGTATCAGCACTAGCGGGAACTCCTACAATGAGCAGTTCTTC. This gives the protein CASSISTSGNSYNEQFF.

The chain is built from TRBV2 and TRBJ2-3; 13 bases align to TRBD2. CDR1 SNHLY and CDR2 FYNNEI come from the germline V gene. This CDR3 is 14 amino acids long. Trimming took 11 bases from V and 4 from J; bases not matched to a gene: 6. CDR3 residues: CAGSTSGRPDTQYF. CDR3 coding DNA: TGTGCCGGTTCGACTAGCGGGAGGCCAGATACGCAGTATTTT.

This clone was counted a single time. The V gene is TRBV5-1, the J gene TRBJ2-3; 14 nucleotides match TRBD2. Unmatched junction bases numbered 5, after V lost 4 bases and J lost 1 base. Looked up from germline, CDR1 is SGHRS and CDR2 is YFSETQ. The CDR3 covers 17 residues. CDR3 coding DNA: TGCGCCAGCAGCCTTGAGGGACTAGCGGGAGGCACAGATACGCAGTATTTT. As protein: CASSLEGLAGGTDTQYF.

The V gene is TRBV18, the J gene TRBJ2-3; D is perhaps TRBD1 (5 bases). CDR1 and CDR2 (germline): KGHSH, LQKENI. V lost 1 base, J lost 2 bases, and 7 bases lay in between. This CDR3 is built from 14 residues. The CDR3: CASSPQGDTDTQYF. The CDR3 DNA is TGTGCCAGCTCACCACAAGGGGACACAGATACGCAGTATTTT.

This chain connects TRBV5-8 to TRBJ2-7; no clear D. The CDR3 is 12 amino acids. Germline CDR1 is SGHTS and CDR2 is YDEGEE. V lost 3 bases, J lost 1 base, and 5 bases lay in between. The CDR3 loop reads CASSSLSYEQYF. DNA of the CDR3: TGTGCCAGCAGCTCACTTTCCTACGAGCAGTACTTC.

The chain carries TRBV19 and TRBJ2-6; D is undetermined. The CDR3 totals 16 residues. CDR1 is LNHDA, CDR2 SQIVND, per germline (reference sequence). Trimming took 7 bases from V and 3 from J, leaving 16 bases between them. The CDR3 DNA is TGTGCCAGTAATCCTCCTTTCGTCTATGGGGCCAACGTCCTGACTTTC. This encodes CASNPPFVYGANVLTF.

The chain recombines TRBV23-1 with TRBJ2-1; D possibly corresponds to TRBD1 (5 bases). TRBV23-1 has ORF status, its function being uncertain. The CDR3 is 13 residues long. Trimming shortened V by 7 bases and J by 4 bases, and 11 bases separated the two germline ends. The CDR3 loop reads CASKAGIYNEQFF. The DNA of the CDR3 is TGCGCCAGCAAGGCAGGGATATACAATGAGCAGTTCTTC.

The J gene is TRBJ2-5, the V gene TRBV15; D ambiguous. From germline, CDR1 is LNHNV and CDR2 YYDKDF (reference sequence). V was trimmed by 0 bases and J by 5 bases, leaving 7 bases between them. This CDR3 has 13 amino acids. The CDR3 DNA sequence: TGTGCCACCAGCAGAGAATCCCTGGAGACCCAGTACTTC. Protein: CATSRESLETQYF.

The chain carries TRBV28 and TRBJ2-2, with TRBD1 identical over 7 bases. V lost 3 bases and J lost 6; bases outside the gene matches: 4. The CDR3 covers 14 residues. Germline lookup yields CDR1 MDHEN and CDR2 SYDVKM. This CDR3 is CASSFDRVPGELFF. CDR3 nucleotide sequence: TGTGCCAGCAGTTTTGACAGGGTCCCCGGGGAGCTGTTTTTT. The entire variable domain, with the rest obtained from reference TRBV28 and TRBJ2-2, is as follows: DVKVTQSSRYLVKRTGEKVFLECVQDMDHENMFWYRQDPGLGLRLIYFSYDVKMKEKGDIPEGYSVSREKKERFSLILESASTNQTSMYLCASSFDRVPGELFFGEGSRLTVL.

This clone is labeled large. The chain is built from TRBV28 and TRBJ2-5, with D possibly matching TRBD2 (5 bases). Between the trimmed V and J ends, which lost 9 bases and 5 bases, there was a span of 19 bases. CDR3 length: 14 amino acids. In germline, CDR1 is MDHEN, CDR2 SYDVKM. The CDR3 DNA is TGTGCCAGTTCGCCCGGTCGGGAAATGGAGACCCAGTACTTC. Amino acid sequence: CASSPGREMETQYF. The whole variable domain, remainder taken from reference TRBV28 and TRBJ2-5, is DVKVTQSSRYLVKRTGEKVFLECVQDMDHENMFWYRQDPGLGLRLIYFSYDVKMKEKGDIPEGYSVSREKKERFSLILESASTNQTSMYLCASSPGREMETQYFGPGTRLLVL.

This clone was recorded a few times. V gene TRBV28 combines with J gene TRBJ2-7, with D tentatively TRBD1 (6 bases). This CDR3 spans 14 amino acids. V was cut by 3 bases and J by 2 bases, with 11 bases left in between. From germline, CDR1 is MDHEN and CDR2 SYDVKM. The CDR3 spells CASSFTGGTYEQYF. The CDR3 nucleotides read TGTGCCAGCAGTTTCACTGGGGGCACCTACGAGCAGTACTTC.

The chain uses TRBV24-1 and TRBJ2-1, with 7 nucleotides matching TRBD1. Looked up from germline, CDR1 is KGHDR and CDR2 is SFDVKD. The junction had 6 bases not matched to a gene; V was cut back by 0 bases and J by 8 bases. The CDR3 consists of 15 residues. For the CDR3, the DNA is TGTGCCACCAGTGATTTGCGACAGGGTAGTGATGAGCAGTTCTTC. It specifies CATSDLRQGSDEQFF.

The chain couples TRBV21-1 to TRBJ2-1; the D call in the table, TRBD2, was not verified against the DNA. TRBV21-1 has pseudogene status. This CDR3 is built from 23 residues. The CDR3 loop reads CASSKVEEAPKHYSGRAGNEQFF. DNA for the CDR3: TGTGCCAGCAGCAAAGTGGAGGAAGCCCCGAAACACTATAGCGGGAGGGCGGGGAATGAGCAGTTCTTC.

The chain has TRBV5-4 and TRBJ2-3, with 8 bases aligning to TRBD2. This CDR3 comprises 15 residues. In germline, CDR1 is SGHNT, CDR2 YYREEE (reference sequence). Trimming cost V 1 base and J 6 bases; bases outside gene matches: 7. The CDR3 region has the DNA TGTGCCAGCAGCTTGATGACGGGAGGGCCCGATACGCAGTATTTT. Translation gives CASSLMTGGPDTQYF.

The rearrangement uses TRBV7-2 and TRBJ2-3, with 8 nucleotides matching TRBD2. The CDR3 is 17 residues long. Germline CDR1 SGHTA, CDR2 FQGNSA. V was clipped by 1 base and J by 1 base; unmatched bases: 7. CDR3 sequence (DNA): TGTGCCAGCAGCTTAGAGGCCCCGGGGGGGGGCACAGATACGCAGTATTTT. Translated, it gives CASSLEAPGGGTDTQYF.

The chain uses TRBV10-3 and TRBJ2-1; the match to TRBD2 covers 7 bases. This CDR3 has 15 residues. From germline, CDR1 is ENHRY and CDR2 SYGVKD. The V and J ends lost 2 bases and 2 bases, in that order; junction bases with no gene match: 3. The CDR3 sequence: CAISEGGDPYNEQFF. The CDR3 DNA follows: TGTGCCATCAGTGAGGGGGGGGATCCCTACAATGAGCAGTTCTTC.

The rearrangement links TRBV11-3 to TRBJ2-3; 14 positions match TRBD2. V trimming: 5 bases; J trimming: 4 bases; junction bases outside the gene matches: 5. CDR3 length equals 16 residues. Germline CDR1 reads SGHNT; CDR2 reads YENEEA. CDR3 in DNA: TGTGCCAGCAGCCCGCCGGGACTAGCGGGAGCAGATACGCAGTATTTT. The encoded protein is CASSPPGLAGADTQYF.

The chain is built from TRBV30 and TRBJ2-1, with unresolved D. Germline V gene data show CDR1 as GTSNPN and CDR2 as SVGIG (reference sequence). Trimming took off 0 bases at V and 8 bases at J, with 8 bases between the two ends. The CDR3 is made up of 12 amino acids. DNA of the CDR3: TGTGCCTGGAGTGTTCTGGGCGATGAGCAGTTCTTC. Translating it yields CAWSVLGDEQFF.

The rearrangement uses TRBV9 and TRBJ2-3, with 13 bases that match TRBD2. CDR3 size: 17 residues. After removal of 4 bases from V and 4 bases from J, the junction contained 9 bases not matched to a gene. The V gene's germline CDR1 is SGDLS and CDR2 YYNGEE. CDR3 region: CASSPRTLAGGSDTQYF. In DNA form, the CDR3 reads TGTGCCAGCAGCCCACGAACACTAGCGGGAGGGTCAGATACGCAGTATTTT.

The chain uses TRBV20-1 and TRBJ1-6, with D hard to call. Deletions cut 3 bases from V and 0 bases from J, with 6 bases between. The CDR3 sequence is 14 residues long. In germline, CDR1 is DFQATT, CDR2 SNEGSKA (reference sequence). The CDR3 nucleotides are TGCAGTGCTAGTCGTAGCTCCTATAATTCACCCCTCCACTTT. Translation gives CSASRSSYNSPLHF.

The V gene is TRBV13, the J gene TRBJ2-7; unclear D gene. CDR3 length equals 11 residues. Germline V gives CDR1 PRHDT, CDR2 FYEKMQ (reference sequence). Trimming pared 5 bases from V and 2 bases from J, leaving 4 bases between. CDR3 coding DNA: TGTGCCAGCAGCCTCGCCTACGAGCAGTACTTC. Protein product: CASSLAYEQYF. The variable domain in full, with the rest retrieved from reference TRBV13 and TRBJ2-7, is AAGVIQSPRHLIKEKRETATLKCYPIPRHDTVYWYQQGPGQDPQFLISFYEKMQSDKGSIPDRFSAQQFSDYHSELNMSSLELGDSALYFCASSLAYEQYFGPGTRLTVT.

The genes are TRBV19 and TRBJ2-5, with D hard to call. The germline V and J ends were trimmed by 4 bases and 2 bases, with 8 bases remaining between them. Germline loops: CDR1 LNHDA, CDR2 SQIVND (reference sequence). CDR3 size: 13 residues. CDR3 DNA sequence: TGTGCCAGTAGTAGAGGCAAACAAGAGACCCAGTACTTC. Amino acids: CASSRGKQETQYF.

This rearrangement joins TRBV28 to TRBJ1-2, with D possibly TRBD1 on 5 matching bases. Germline V gene lookup returns CDR1 MDHEN and CDR2 SYDVKM. The CDR3 has 13 amino acids. The ends were cut back, 7 bases at V and 4 bases at J, with 13 bases in the middle. The CDR3 nucleotides are TGTGCCAGCAATCCGACAGCCTCCTATGGCTACACCTTC. Translation: CASNPTASYGYTF.